This T cell receptor (beta chain) comes out of a study of neoadjuvant anti-PD-1 for oral cavity cancer. As for the study in general: Before surgery, most patients got three to four biweekly 3 mg/kg nivolumab doses. Patients without progression got a fourth dose around day 43.

Worth noting for this clone: Its antigen is unidentified.

The patients had HPV-negative, locally advanced oral cavity squamous cell carcinoma. Study-level results: Only a few patients per response group were TCR-analyzed; validation needed.

This table comes from immunoSEQ multiplex PCR, and its TCRdb copy is limited to in-frame clones, with some not included. The data contain over 9,500 clones, around 60% of them singletons. The source material was tumor tissue, sampled before nivolumab (anti-PD-1) treatment. The TCR originated in a person aged 35-79 years with oral cavity squamous cell carcinoma.

The CDR3 DNA is TGCGCCAGCAGAGGGGAACTAGCGGGAGGGCCGGTAGATACGCAGTATTTT. This translates into CASRGELAGGPVDTQYF. This chain links TRBV5-1 with TRBJ2-3; 13 nucleotides match TRBD2. CDR3 size: 17 residues. From germline, CDR1 is SGHRS and CDR2 YFSETQ. V gave up 5 bases and J gave up 5 bases; unmatched junction bases: 11.